One sample yielded the 20 T cell receptor beta chains listed below, sequenced in a study of OX40 agonist ivuxolimab in advanced cancers. Some clones are missing from TCRdb's copy, which holds only in-frame ones; the method was immunoSEQ multiplex PCR. Of roughly 68,000 clones listed, 65% to 90% were seen once; the top ten hold around 1.4%. The sequencing here drew on CD4+ or CD8+ T cells sorted from blood, taken in a trial of the OX40 agonist ivuxolimab. These receptors all stem from an adult with an advanced solid tumor such as melanoma, head and neck, liver or kidney cancer.

The V gene is TRBV7-2, the J gene TRBJ2-7; 7 bases agree with TRBD2. V shed 5 bases and J 0 bases; nucleotides not matched to a gene: 7. Germline CDR1 reads SGHTA; CDR2 reads FQGNSA. The CDR3 length is 15 residues. This chain's CDR3 is CASSPQAGSSYEQYF. CDR3 DNA: TGTGCCAGCAGCCCACAAGCGGGGAGCTCCTACGAGCAGTACTTC.

V and J are TRBV7-9 and TRBJ1-1; D is possibly TRBD1 (5 bases). The V and J ends lost 6 bases and 1 base respectively, with 15 bases between them. CDR3 size: 15 residues. Germline assignment: CDR1 SEHNR and CDR2 FQNEAQ (reference sequence). CDR3: CASRPIQGRNTEAFF. The CDR3 bases are TGTGCCAGCAGACCCATTCAGGGAAGGAACACTGAAGCTTTCTTT.

This rearrangement joins TRBV28 to TRBJ2-7; TRBD1 matches 8 bases. Trimming removed 2 bases from V and 3 bases from J; junction bases left unmatched: 9. This CDR3 spans 16 amino acids. CDR1 is MDHEN, CDR2 SYDVKM, per germline. The CDR3 nucleotides are TGTGCCAGCAGTTTAGTACCCGGGACAGGCGTCTACGAGCAGTACTTC. Translation: CASSLVPGTGVYEQYF.

This rearrangement joins TRBV11-2 to TRBJ1-1, with D hard to call. Germline V gene lookup returns CDR1 SGHAT and CDR2 FQNNGV. The CDR3 has 16 amino acids. V lost 5 bases and J 0 bases, leaving 16 bases between the germline ends. For the CDR3, the DNA is TGTGCCAGCAGCCAATTTCAGGTGTCTGTGAACACTGAAGCTTTCTTT. Translated, it gives CASSQFQVSVNTEAFF.

This chain joins TRBV25-1 and TRBJ2-7; TRBD1 aligns across 10 bases. The CDR3 runs 17 residues. Trimming at V came to 5 bases and at J to 5 bases, leaving 15 bases not matched to a gene. Germline assignment: CDR1 MGHDK and CDR2 SYGVNS. The CDR3 loop reads CASSPYGSGQGWDEQYF. CDR3 coding DNA: TGTGCCAGCAGTCCATATGGGTCGGGACAGGGGTGGGACGAGCAGTACTTC.

The chain is built from TRBV19 and TRBJ2-5; D gene uncertain. The CDR3 has 13 amino acids. Trimming stripped 4 bases from V and 5 bases from J, with 11 bases between. Germline CDR1 reads LNHDA; CDR2 reads SQIVND (reference sequence). The CDR3 loop is CASSNAAGETQYF. DNA of the CDR3: TGTGCCAGTAGTAATGCTGCCGGGGAGACCCAGTACTTC.

The V gene is TRBV4-1, the J gene TRBJ1-2, with a weak D call TRBD1 (5 bases). The germline V gene encodes CDR1 MGHRA and CDR2 YSYEKL. The CDR3 loop spans 12 amino acids. V lost 0 bases and J lost 8, with 7 bases in between. CDR3 sequence: CASSQDRVGYTF. CDR3 bases: TGCGCCAGCAGCCAAGACAGGGTGGGCTACACCTTC.

The gene calls are TRBV6-5 and TRBJ1-2; D unclear. Germline CDR1 is MNHEY and CDR2 is SVGAGI. The CDR3 sequence is 14 residues long. Trimming took off 5 bases at V and 4 bases at J, with 14 bases between the two ends. The CDR3 DNA is TGTGCCAGCAGTGACCTCGTGAGCCTCTATGGCTACACCTTC. Translating gives CASSDLVSLYGYTF.

The rearrangement joins TRBV2 to TRBJ2-6, with unresolved D. CDR1 is SNHLY and CDR2 is FYNNEI in the germline V gene. The CDR3 is 15 amino acids. Trimming removed 3 bases at V and 0 bases at J, with 6 bases between. The CDR3: CASSDSSSGANVLTF. CDR3 coding DNA: TGTGCCAGCAGTGACTCAAGCTCTGGGGCCAACGTCCTGACTTTC.

The gene calls are TRBV21-1 and TRBJ2-4; no DNA check was done on the table's D call, TRBD2. TRBV21-1 is deemed a pseudogene. CDR3 size: 16 residues. The CDR3 DNA reads TGTGCCAGCAGCAAAAGGGAGACTTTAGCCAAAAACATTCAGTACTTC. Translating gives CASSKRETLAKNIQYF.

The chain couples TRBV2 to TRBJ2-7; D not resolved. The V and J ends lost 7 bases and 0 bases respectively, with 16 bases between them. This CDR3 region has 15 residues. Germline loops: CDR1 SNHLY, CDR2 FYNNEI. CDR3 sequence (DNA): TGTGCCAGCACCAAAGGCGGAGCAGGCTCCTACGAGCAGTACTTC. Translation: CASTKGGAGSYEQYF. Drawing the rest from reference TRBV2 and TRBJ2-7, the complete variable domain is EPEVTQTPSHQVTQMGQEVILRCVPISNHLYFYWYRQILGQKVEFLVSFYNNEISEKSEIFDDQFSVERPDGSNFTLKIRSTKLEDSAMYFCASTKGGAGSYEQYFGPGTRLTVT.

The chain couples TRBV7-7 to TRBJ1-1; D call uncertain. The CDR3 consists of 13 residues. Deletions cut 1 base from V and 5 bases from J, with 8 bases between. Germline V gives CDR1 SSHAT, CDR2 FNYEAQ (reference sequence). CDR3 in amino acids: CASSLDRYTEAFF. Written as DNA, the CDR3 is TGTGCCAGCAGCTTAGATCGGTATACTGAAGCTTTCTTT. Supplemented by reference TRBV7-7 and TRBJ1-1, the full variable domain reads GAGVSQSPRYKVTKRGQDVTLRCDPISSHATLYWYQQALGQGPEFLTYFNYEAQPDKSGLPSDRFSAERPEGSISTLTIQRTEQRDSAMYRCASSLDRYTEAFFGQGTRLTVV.

In DNA, the CDR3 is TGTGCCAGCAGAAAGGGACCGAATAGCAATCAGCCCCAGCATTTT. Protein product: CASRKGPNSNQPQHF. The genes are TRBV2 and TRBJ1-5, with D perhaps TRBD1 (5 bases). Germline CDR1 and CDR2: SNHLY and FYNNEI. This CDR3 has 15 residues. Trimming stripped 6 bases from V and 0 bases from J, with 12 bases between.

The chain carries TRBV6-1 and TRBJ2-7, with unresolved D. CDR3 length: 12 residues. The ends were cut back, 8 bases at V and 3 bases at J, with 11 bases in the middle. Germline values: CDR1 MNHNS, CDR2 SASEGT. CDR3: CASEEWGYEQYF. The CDR3 DNA reads as TGTGCCAGCGAGGAGTGGGGCTACGAGCAGTACTTC.

The V call is TRBV29-1, the J call TRBJ1-2, with 8 bases fitting TRBD1. With 7 bases clipped from V and 6 bases from J, the junction kept 4 bases outside the gene matches. CDR1 and CDR2 from the germline V gene are SQVTM and ANQGSEA. The CDR3 sequence is 11 residues long. CDR3 sequence (DNA): TGCAGCGGAGGGACAGGTAATGGCTACACCTTC. It encodes CSGGTGNGYTF.

This chain links TRBV7-9 with TRBJ2-5; TRBD2 might be the D (6 bases). The CDR3 extends over 14 amino acids. CDR1 and CDR2 (germline): SEHNR, FQNEAQ (reference sequence). The V end lost 2 bases, the J end lost 5 bases, and 12 bases lay between the germline ends. CDR3 protein: CASSLSGVRETQYF. CDR3 nucleotides: TGTGCCAGCAGCTTATCGGGGGTACGGGAGACCCAGTACTTC. Full variable domain (remainder filled in from reference TRBV7-9 and TRBJ2-5): DTGVSQNPRHKITKRGQNVTFRCDPISEHNRLYWYRQTLGQGPEFLTYFQNEAQLEKSRLLSDRFSAERPKGSFSTLEIQRTEQGDSAMYLCASSLSGVRETQYFGPGTRLLVL.

The gene calls are TRBV21-1 and TRBJ1-1. TRBV21-1 is labeled a pseudogene. The CDR3 consists of 14 residues. This CDR3 reads CARRKGGENTEAFF. The CDR3 DNA follows: TGTGCCAGGCGAAAGGGAGGGGAGAACACTGAAGCTTTCTTT.

V gene TRBV4-2 combines with J gene TRBJ1-6; D ambiguous. Germline lookup yields CDR1 LGHNA and CDR2 YNFKEQ. The CDR3 has 14 residues. With 5 bases removed from V and 6 bases from J, the gap between germline ends came to 11 bases. DNA of the CDR3: TGTGCCAGCAGCTTGCCCGCAACTAATTCACCCCTCCACTTT. This encodes CASSLPATNSPLHF.

To note about this clone: Other DNA sequences of this sample code for an identical CDR3. The genes are TRBV1 and TRBJ1-1; TRBD1 is taken as the D call from the table, unchecked against the DNA. TRBV1 is classified as a pseudogene. The CDR3 is made up of 14 amino acids. For the CDR3, the DNA is TGCACCAGCAGCGAGGTAGAGGGGGACACTGAAGCTTTCTTT. Translated: CTSSEVEGDTEAFF.

The gene calls are TRBV11-2 and TRBJ2-5; 7 positions agree with TRBD1. J was trimmed by 5 bases and V by 2 bases; bases with no gene match: 5. The CDR3 has 14 residues. CDR1 is SGHAT, CDR2 FQNNGV, per germline. CDR3: CASSLNRGGETQYF. Here the CDR3 DNA reads TGTGCCAGCAGCTTAAACAGGGGCGGGGAGACCCAGTACTTC.